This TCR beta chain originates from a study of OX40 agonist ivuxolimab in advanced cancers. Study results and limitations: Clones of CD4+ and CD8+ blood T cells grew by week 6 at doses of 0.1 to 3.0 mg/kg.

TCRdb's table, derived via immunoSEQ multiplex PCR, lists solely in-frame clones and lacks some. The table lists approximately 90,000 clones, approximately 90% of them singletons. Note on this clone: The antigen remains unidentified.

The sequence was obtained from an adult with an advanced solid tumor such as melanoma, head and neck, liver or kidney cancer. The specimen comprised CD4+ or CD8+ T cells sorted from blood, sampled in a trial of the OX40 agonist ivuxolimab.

CDR3 nucleotides: TGTGCCAGCAGCCCAGGAACTAGAGGTGGCTACACCTTC. It specifies CASSPGTRGGYTF. This chain connects TRBV6-5 to TRBJ1-2; D call uncertain. The V gene lost 6 bases and the J gene lost 7 bases, with 15 bases spanning the gap. Germline lookup yields CDR1 MNHEY and CDR2 SVGAGI. This CDR3 comprises 13 residues.